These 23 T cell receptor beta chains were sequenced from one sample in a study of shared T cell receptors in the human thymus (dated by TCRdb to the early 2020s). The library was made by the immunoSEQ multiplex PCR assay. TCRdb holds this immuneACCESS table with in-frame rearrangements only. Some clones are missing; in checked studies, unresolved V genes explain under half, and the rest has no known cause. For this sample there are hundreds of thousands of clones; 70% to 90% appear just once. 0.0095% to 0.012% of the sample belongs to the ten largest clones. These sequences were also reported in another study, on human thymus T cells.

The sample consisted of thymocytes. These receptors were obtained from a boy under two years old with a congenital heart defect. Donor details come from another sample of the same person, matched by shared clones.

CDR3 nucleotide sequence: TGTGCCAGCAGTTACGCGGACAGGGGAGACGGCTACACCTTC. This gives the protein CASSYADRGDGYTF. This chain uses TRBV6-5 with TRBJ1-2, with 9 bases lining up with TRBD1. The germline gives CDR1 MNHEY, CDR2 SVGAGI. The CDR3 has 14 residues. The V and J ends lost 2 bases and 8 bases, in that order; junction bases with no gene match: 6.

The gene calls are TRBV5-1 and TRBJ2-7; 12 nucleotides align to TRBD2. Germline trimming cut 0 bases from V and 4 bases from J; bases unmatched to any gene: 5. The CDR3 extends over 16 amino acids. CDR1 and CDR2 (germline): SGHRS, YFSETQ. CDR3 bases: TGCGCCAGCAGCTTGGGAACTAGCGGGAGGTGGTACGAGCAGTACTTC. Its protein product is CASSLGTSGRWYEQYF.

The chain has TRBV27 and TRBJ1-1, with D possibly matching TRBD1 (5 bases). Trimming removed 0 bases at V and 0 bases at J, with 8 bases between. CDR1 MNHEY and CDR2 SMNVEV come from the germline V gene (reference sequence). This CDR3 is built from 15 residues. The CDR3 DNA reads TGTGCCAGCAGTTTATCCTCAGGGATGAACACTGAAGCTTTCTTT. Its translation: CASSLSSGMNTEAFF.

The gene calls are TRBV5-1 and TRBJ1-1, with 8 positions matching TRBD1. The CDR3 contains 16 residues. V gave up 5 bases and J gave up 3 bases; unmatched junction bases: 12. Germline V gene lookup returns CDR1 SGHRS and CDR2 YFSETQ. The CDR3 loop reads CASSYNNGQGDTEAFF. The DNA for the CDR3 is TGCGCCAGCAGTTATAACAATGGACAGGGTGACACTGAAGCTTTCTTT.

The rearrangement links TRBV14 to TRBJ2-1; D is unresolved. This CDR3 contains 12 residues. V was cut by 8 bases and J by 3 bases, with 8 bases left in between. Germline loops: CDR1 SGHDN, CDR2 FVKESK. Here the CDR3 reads CASATHYNEQFF. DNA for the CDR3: TGTGCCAGCGCGACTCACTACAATGAGCAGTTCTTC.

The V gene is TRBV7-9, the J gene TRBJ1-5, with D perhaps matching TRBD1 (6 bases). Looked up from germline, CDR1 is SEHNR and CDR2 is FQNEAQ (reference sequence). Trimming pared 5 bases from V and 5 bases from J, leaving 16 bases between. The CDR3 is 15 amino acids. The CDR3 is CASSPGGAGDQPQHF. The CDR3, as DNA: TGTGCCAGCAGCCCGGGAGGCGCAGGGGATCAGCCCCAGCATTTT.

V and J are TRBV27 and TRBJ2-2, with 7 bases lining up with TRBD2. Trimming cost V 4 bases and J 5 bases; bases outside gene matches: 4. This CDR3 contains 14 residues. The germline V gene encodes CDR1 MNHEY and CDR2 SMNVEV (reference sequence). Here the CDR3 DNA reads TGTGCCAGCAGTTCACTCGGGAGGACCGGGGAGCTGTTTTTT. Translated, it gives CASSSLGRTGELFF.

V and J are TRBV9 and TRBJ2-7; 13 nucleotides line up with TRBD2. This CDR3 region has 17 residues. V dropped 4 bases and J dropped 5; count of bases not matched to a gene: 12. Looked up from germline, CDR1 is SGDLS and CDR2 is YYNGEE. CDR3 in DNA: TGTGCCAGCAGCTCCCGACTAGCGGGAGGTAACTTCCACGAGCAGTACTTC. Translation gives CASSSRLAGGNFHEQYF.

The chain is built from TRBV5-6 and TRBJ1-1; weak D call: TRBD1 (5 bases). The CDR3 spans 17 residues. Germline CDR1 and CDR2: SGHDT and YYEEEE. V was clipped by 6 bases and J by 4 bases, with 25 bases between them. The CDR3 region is CASTQTTGGERGTEAFF. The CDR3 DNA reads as TGTGCCAGCACCCAAACAACGGGGGGGGAGCGGGGCACTGAAGCTTTCTTT. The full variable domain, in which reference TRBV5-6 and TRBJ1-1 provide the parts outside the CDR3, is DAGVTQSPTHLIKTRGQQVTLRCSPKSGHDTVSWYQQALGQGPQFIFQYYEEEERQRGNFPDRFSGHQFPNYSSELNVNALLLGDSALYLCASTQTTGGERGTEAFFGQGTRLTVV.

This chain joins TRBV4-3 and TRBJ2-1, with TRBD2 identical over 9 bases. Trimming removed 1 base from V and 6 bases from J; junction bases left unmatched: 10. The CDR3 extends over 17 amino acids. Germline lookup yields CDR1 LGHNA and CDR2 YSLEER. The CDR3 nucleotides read TGCGCCAGCAGCCAAGTGAAAGATGCAGCGGGAGGCAATGAGCAGTTCTTC. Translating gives CASSQVKDAAGGNEQFF.

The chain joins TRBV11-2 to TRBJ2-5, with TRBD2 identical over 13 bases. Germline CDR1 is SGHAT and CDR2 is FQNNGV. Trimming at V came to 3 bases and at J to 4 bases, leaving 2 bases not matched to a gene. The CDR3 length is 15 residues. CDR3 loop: CASSFGLAGAETQYF. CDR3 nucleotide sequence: TGTGCCAGCAGCTTCGGACTAGCGGGAGCAGAGACCCAGTACTTC.

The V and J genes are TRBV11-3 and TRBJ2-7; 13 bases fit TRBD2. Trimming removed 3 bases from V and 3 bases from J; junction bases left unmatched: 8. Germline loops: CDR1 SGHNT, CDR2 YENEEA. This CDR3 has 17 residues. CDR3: CASSFGLAGEVGYEQYF. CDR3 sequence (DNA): TGTGCCAGCAGCTTTGGACTAGCGGGAGAAGTGGGCTACGAGCAGTACTTC.

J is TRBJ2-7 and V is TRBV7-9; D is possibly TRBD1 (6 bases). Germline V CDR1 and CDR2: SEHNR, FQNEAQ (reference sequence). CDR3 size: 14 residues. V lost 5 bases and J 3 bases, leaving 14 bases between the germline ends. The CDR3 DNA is TGTGCCAGCAGCCAGGGGCAACAGGACTACGAGCAGTACTTC. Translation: CASSQGQQDYEQYF.

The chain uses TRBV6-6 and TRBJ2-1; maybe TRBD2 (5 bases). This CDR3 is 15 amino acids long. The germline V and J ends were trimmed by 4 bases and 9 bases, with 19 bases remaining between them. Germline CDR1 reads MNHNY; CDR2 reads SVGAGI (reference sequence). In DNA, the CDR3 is TGTGCCAGCAGTTCCTTGTTGGCTAGAGCGGTTGAGCAGTTCTTC. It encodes CASSSLLARAVEQFF.

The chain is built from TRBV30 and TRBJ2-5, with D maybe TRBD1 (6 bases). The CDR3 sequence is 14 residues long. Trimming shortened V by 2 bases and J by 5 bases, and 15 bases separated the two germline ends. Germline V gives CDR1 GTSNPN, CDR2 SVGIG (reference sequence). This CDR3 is CAWSQQGRMETQYF. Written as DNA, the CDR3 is TGTGCCTGGAGTCAACAGGGAAGAATGGAGACCCAGTACTTC.

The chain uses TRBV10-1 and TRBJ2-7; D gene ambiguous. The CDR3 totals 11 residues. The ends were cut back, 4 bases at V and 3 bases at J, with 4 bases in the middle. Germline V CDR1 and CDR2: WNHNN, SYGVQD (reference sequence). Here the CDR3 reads CASSGYYEQYF. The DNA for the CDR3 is TGCGCCAGCAGTGGCTACTACGAGCAGTACTTC.

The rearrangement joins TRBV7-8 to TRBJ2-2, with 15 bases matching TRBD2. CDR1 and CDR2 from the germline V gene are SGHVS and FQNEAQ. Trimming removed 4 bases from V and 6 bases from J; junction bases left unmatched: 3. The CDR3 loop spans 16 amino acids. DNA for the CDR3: TGTGCCAGCAGCTCCGGACTAGCGGGAGGGCCCGGGGAGCTGTTTTTT. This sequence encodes CASSSGLAGGPGELFF.

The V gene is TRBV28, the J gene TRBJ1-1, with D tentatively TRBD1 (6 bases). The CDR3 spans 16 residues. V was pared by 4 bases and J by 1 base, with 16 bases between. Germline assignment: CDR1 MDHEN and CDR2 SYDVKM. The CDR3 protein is CASSSTPGHPNTEAFF. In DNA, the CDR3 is TGTGCCAGCAGTTCGACTCCGGGACACCCGAACACTGAAGCTTTCTTT.

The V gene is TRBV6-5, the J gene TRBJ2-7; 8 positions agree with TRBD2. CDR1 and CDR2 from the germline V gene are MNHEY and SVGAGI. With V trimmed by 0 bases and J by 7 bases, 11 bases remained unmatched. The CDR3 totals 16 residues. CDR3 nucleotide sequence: TGTGCCAGCAGTTACTCGGCACGGGAGGGCGGTCGGGAGCAGTACTTC. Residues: CASSYSAREGGREQYF.

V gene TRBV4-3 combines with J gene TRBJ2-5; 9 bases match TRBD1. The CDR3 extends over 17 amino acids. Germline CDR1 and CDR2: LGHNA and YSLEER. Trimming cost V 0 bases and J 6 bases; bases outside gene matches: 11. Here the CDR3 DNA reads TGCGCCAGCAGCCAAGATGGAACACCGGGACAGGGAAAGACCCAGTACTTC. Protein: CASSQDGTPGQGKTQYF.

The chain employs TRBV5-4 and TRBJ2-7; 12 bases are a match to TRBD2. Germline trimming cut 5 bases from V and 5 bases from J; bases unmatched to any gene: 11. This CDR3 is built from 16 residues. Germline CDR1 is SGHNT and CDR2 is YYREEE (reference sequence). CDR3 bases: TGTGCCAGCAGGCCCGACAGACTAGCGGGAGTGAACGAGCAGTACTTC. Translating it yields CASRPDRLAGVNEQYF.

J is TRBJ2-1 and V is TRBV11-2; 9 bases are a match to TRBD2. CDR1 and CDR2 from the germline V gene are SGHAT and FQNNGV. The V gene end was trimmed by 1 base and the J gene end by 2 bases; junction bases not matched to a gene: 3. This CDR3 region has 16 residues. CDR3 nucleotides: TGTGCCAGCAGCTTAGTAGCGGGAGCTGCCTACAATGAGCAGTTCTTC. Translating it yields CASSLVAGAAYNEQFF.

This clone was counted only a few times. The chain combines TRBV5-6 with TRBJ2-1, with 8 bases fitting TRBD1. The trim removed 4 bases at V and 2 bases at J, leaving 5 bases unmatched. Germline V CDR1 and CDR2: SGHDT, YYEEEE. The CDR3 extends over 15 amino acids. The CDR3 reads CASSRTGLPYNEQFF. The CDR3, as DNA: TGTGCCAGCAGCCGGACAGGGCTACCCTACAATGAGCAGTTCTTC.